This T cell receptor beta chain was captured in a study of tumor and adjacent non-tumor tissue in lung cancer. In the study overall: Stage I to III disease affected about nine men and about 5 women aged about 31 to 76.

This sample's RNA came from whole unsorted tissue. More than 3 cm separated this lung sample from the edge of the tumor. Turning to this clonotype: Antigen: not known. Compared with germline, one end of the junction differs, possibly owing to a read error.

The library came from three nested PCR rounds adapted from ARM-PCR protocols. TCRdb re-called the multiplex PCR reads with MiXCR, one entry per CDR3 protein. The sample gives some 100,000 distinct CDR3 sequences, less than 75% of which show up once; roughly 18% is in the top ten. This CDR3 has 17 amino acids. Points from the study as a whole: Compared with tumor, normal lung showed significantly lower TCR diversity.

Sequences were obtained from distant non-tumor lung tissue. The chain links TRBV12-3 or TRBV12-4 to TRBJ2-2; possible D gene TRBD2, 7 bases. This receptor was obtained from a man younger than 45 with non-small cell lung cancer. The CDR3 region is CANSPWGRGGNSGELFF. The CDR3 bases are TGTGCCAACAGCCCTTGGGGGCGGGGAGGGAACTCTGGGGAGCTCTTTTTT.